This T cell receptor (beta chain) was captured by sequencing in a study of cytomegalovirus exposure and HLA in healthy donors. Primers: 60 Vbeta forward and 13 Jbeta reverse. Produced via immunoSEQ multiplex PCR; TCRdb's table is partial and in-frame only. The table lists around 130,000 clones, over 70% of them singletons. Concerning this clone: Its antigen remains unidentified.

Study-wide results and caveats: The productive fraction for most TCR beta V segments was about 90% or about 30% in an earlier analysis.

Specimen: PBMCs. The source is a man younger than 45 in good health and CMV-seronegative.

Written as DNA, the CDR3 is TGTGCCAGCAGTCCTGGGCGGGGTGGAAAAAAGACCCAGTACTTC. Translated, it gives CASSPGRGGKKTQYF. The chain carries TRBV7-2 and TRBJ2-5, with D perhaps TRBD2 (6 bases). Deletions cut 6 bases from V and 6 bases from J, with 20 bases between. There are 15 residues in the CDR3. Germline assignment: CDR1 SGHTA and CDR2 FQGNSA.